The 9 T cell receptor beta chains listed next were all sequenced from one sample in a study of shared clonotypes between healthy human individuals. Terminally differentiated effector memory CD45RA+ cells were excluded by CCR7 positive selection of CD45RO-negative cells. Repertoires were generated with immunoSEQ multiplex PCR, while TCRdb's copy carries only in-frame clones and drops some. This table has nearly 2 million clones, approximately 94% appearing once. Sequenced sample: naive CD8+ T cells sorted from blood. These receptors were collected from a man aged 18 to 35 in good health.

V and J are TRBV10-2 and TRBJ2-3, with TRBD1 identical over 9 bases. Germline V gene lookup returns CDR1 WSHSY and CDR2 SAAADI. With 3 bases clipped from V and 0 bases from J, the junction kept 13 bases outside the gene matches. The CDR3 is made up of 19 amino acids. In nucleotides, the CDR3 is TGCGCCAGCAGTGAATTGGCCGGGACAGGGACAGCTAGCACAGATACGCAGTATTTT. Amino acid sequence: CASSELAGTGTASTDTQYF.

The CDR3 sequence is CASNDGGDYGYTF. CDR3 sequence (DNA): TGTGCCAGCAACGACGGGGGGGACTATGGCTACACCTTC. This sequence joins TRBV5-4 and TRBJ1-2; a weak D match, TRBD1 (5 bases). Germline V gene lookup returns CDR1 SGHNT and CDR2 YYREEE (reference sequence). Trimming removed 6 bases at V and 3 bases at J, with 12 bases between. The CDR3 is 13 amino acids.

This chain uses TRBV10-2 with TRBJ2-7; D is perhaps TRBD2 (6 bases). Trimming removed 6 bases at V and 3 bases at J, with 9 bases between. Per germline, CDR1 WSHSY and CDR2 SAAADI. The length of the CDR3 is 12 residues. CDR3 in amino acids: CASSPGDYEQYF. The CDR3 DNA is TGCGCCAGCAGCCCGGGGGACTACGAGCAGTACTTC.

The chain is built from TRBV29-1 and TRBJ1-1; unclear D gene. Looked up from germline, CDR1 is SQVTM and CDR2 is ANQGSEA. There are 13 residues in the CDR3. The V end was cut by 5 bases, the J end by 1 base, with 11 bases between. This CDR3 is CSVLSDQNTEAFF. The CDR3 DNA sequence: TGCAGCGTTCTCAGCGATCAGAACACTGAAGCTTTCTTT.

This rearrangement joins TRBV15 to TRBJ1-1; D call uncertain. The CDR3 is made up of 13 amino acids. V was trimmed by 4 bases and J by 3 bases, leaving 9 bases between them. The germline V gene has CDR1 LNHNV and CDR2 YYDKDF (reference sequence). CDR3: CATSIEMYTEAFF. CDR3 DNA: TGTGCCACCAGCATAGAGATGTACACTGAAGCTTTCTTT. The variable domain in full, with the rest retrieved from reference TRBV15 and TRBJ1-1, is DAMVIQNPRYQVTQFGKPVTLSCSQTLNHNVMYWYQQKSSQAPKLLFHYYDKDFNNEADTPDNFQSRRPNTSFCFLDIRSPGLGDTAMYLCATSIEMYTEAFFGQGTRLTVV.

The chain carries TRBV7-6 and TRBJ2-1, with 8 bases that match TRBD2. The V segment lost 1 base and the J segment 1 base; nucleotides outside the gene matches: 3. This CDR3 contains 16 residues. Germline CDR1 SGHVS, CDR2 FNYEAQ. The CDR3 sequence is CASSLGGGGSYNEQFF. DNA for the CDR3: TGTGCCAGCAGCTTAGGAGGCGGGGGGTCCTACAATGAGCAGTTCTTC. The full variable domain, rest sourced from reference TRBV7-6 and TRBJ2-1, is GAGVSQSPRYKVTKRGQDVALRCDPISGHVSLYWYRQALGQGPEFLTYFNYEAQQDKSGLPNDRFSAERPEGSISTLTIQRTEQRDSAMYRCASSLGGGGSYNEQFFGPGTRLTVL.

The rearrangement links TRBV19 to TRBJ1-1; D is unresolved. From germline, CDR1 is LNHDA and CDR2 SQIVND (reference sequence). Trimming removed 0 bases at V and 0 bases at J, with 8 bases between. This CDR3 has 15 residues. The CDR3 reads CASSIDVGMNTEAFF. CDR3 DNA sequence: TGTGCCAGTAGTATAGATGTTGGAATGAACACTGAAGCTTTCTTT.

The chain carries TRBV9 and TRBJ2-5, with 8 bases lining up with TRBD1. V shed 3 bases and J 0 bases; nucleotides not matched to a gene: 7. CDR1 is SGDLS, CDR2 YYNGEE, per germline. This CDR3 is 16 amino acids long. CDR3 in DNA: TGTGCCAGCAGCGCCCGGACAGGGTTAAACCAAGAGACCCAGTACTTC. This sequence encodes CASSARTGLNQETQYF.

The CDR3 nucleotides read TGCGCCAGCAGTGGAAGGGGGGACCAGACTGAAGCTTTCTTT. Protein product: CASSGRGDQTEAFF. V is TRBV10-1 and J is TRBJ1-1, with TRBD1 as a possible D gene (6 bases). Trimming pared 4 bases from V and 5 bases from J, leaving 14 bases between. The CDR3 loop spans 14 amino acids. Germline-derived CDR1 and CDR2 are WNHNN and SYGVQD (reference sequence).